This entry lists 28 T cell receptor beta chains sequenced from one sample in a study of T cell changes during pregnancy in multiple sclerosis. Libraries were prepared by immunoSEQ multiplex PCR; TCRdb keeps only in-frame clonotypes and omits some of them. The table includes some 60,000 clones, about 90% detected once. The sequencing here drew on CD4+ T cells from peripheral blood mononuclear cells, taken in the first trimester of pregnancy. The receptors stem from a female donor with multiple sclerosis, enrolled in a pregnancy study.

J is TRBJ2-7 and V is TRBV4-1; D is uncertain. V lost 4 bases and J 4 bases, leaving 14 bases between the germline ends. This CDR3 is 14 amino acids long. Germline-derived CDR1 and CDR2 are MGHRA and YSYEKL. CDR3 loop: CASSPSRSRYEQYF. Written as DNA, the CDR3 is TGCGCCAGCAGCCCATCCCGCTCACGGTACGAGCAGTACTTC.

The chain has TRBV7-3 and TRBJ1-2; possible D gene TRBD1, 5 bases. Trimming left V 4 bases short and J 8 bases short, with 14 bases between. The CDR3 has 13 residues. The germline V gene encodes CDR1 SGHTA and CDR2 FQGTGA. CDR3 region: CASSSNGGDGYTF. DNA of the CDR3: TGTGCCAGCAGCTCCAACGGGGGGGACGGCTACACCTTC.

The V gene is TRBV6-1, the J gene TRBJ2-7; D may be TRBD2 (7 bases). V lost 3 bases and J 6 bases, leaving 27 bases between the germline ends. The CDR3 length is 18 residues. CDR1 and CDR2 from the germline V gene are MNHNS and SASEGT. Written as DNA, the CDR3 is TGTGCCAGCAGTGAGGTACCCCCCGGTCCGGGGGCTAGCGGCGAGCAGTACTTC. Protein: CASSEVPPGPGASGEQYF.

The chain recombines TRBV15 with TRBJ2-7; 8 bases align to TRBD1. The length of the CDR3 is 18 residues. CDR1 LNHNV and CDR2 YYDKDF come from the germline V gene (reference sequence). The V segment lost 5 bases and the J segment 0 bases; nucleotides outside the gene matches: 15. The CDR3 protein is CATSLRGDRSKSSYEQYF. CDR3 nucleotides: TGTGCCACCAGCCTTCGCGGGGACAGGTCGAAGAGCTCCTACGAGCAGTACTTC.

This clone was recorded a few times. The genes are TRBV5-5 and TRBJ1-2; no firm D call. V lost 3 bases and J lost 1, with 13 bases in between. Germline V gene data show CDR1 as SGHKS and CDR2 as YYEKEE (reference sequence). The CDR3 runs 15 residues. The CDR3 protein is CASSSRASNNYGYTF. For the CDR3, the DNA is TGTGCCAGCAGCTCGAGGGCTTCGAATAACTATGGCTACACCTTC.

The chain combines TRBV9 with TRBJ2-2; weak D call: TRBD2 (5 bases). The CDR3 runs 14 residues. CDR1 and CDR2 from the germline V gene are SGDLS and YYNGEE. The ends were cut back, 5 bases at V and 1 base at J, with 9 bases in the middle. The CDR3 is CASSREGNTGELFF. The CDR3 DNA follows: TGTGCCAGCAGTCGTGAGGGGAACACCGGGGAGCTGTTTTTT.

The V call is TRBV7-2, the J call TRBJ2-1, with TRBD1 as a possible D gene (6 bases). The CDR3 has 15 residues. V was clipped by 4 bases and J by 15 bases, with 25 bases between them. The germline V gene encodes CDR1 SGHTA and CDR2 FQGNSA. CDR3 sequence (DNA): TGTGCCAGCAGCTATAATAAGGACAGCTCAATGAGCCGGTTCTTC. Protein: CASSYNKDSSMSRFF.

This clone has a single count. The chain links TRBV19 to TRBJ1-3; D is undetermined. The CDR3 spans 17 residues. The V gene's germline CDR1 is LNHDA and CDR2 SQIVND (reference sequence). V shed 0 bases and J shed 0 bases, with 12 bases lying between them. CDR3 sequence reads: CASSIDRIGSSGNTIYF. CDR3 nucleotides: TGTGCCAGTAGTATAGATCGGATTGGGAGCTCTGGAAACACCATATATTTT.

V is TRBV5-4 and J is TRBJ2-3; D might be TRBD2 (5 bases). Germline CDR1 is SGHNT and CDR2 is YYREEE (reference sequence). The CDR3 spans 12 residues. Trimming removed 4 bases at V and 4 bases at J, with 7 bases between. The CDR3 DNA reads as TGTGCCAGCAGCCCAGCGGCAGATACGCAGTATTTT. It encodes CASSPAADTQYF.

This clone turned up a few times. The V call is TRBV5-1, the J call TRBJ2-3; the match to TRBD2 covers 9 bases. J was trimmed by 9 bases and V by 4 bases; bases with no gene match: 6. CDR1 and CDR2 (germline): SGHRS, YFSETQ. CDR3 length equals 13 residues. CDR3 coding DNA: TGCGCCAGCAGCCCAACGAGCGGGGGGACGCAGTATTTT. It specifies CASSPTSGGTQYF.

As DNA, the CDR3 is TGTGCCAGCAGCGTAGTCGGGAACACCGGGGAGCTGTTTTTT. Amino acid sequence: CASSVVGNTGELFF. The chain carries TRBV9 and TRBJ2-2; D ambiguous. The germline V and J ends were trimmed by 0 bases and 1 base, with 4 bases remaining between them. CDR1 is SGDLS, CDR2 YYNGEE, per germline. The CDR3 spans 14 residues.

The V and J genes are TRBV7-2 and TRBJ2-2; possibly TRBD2 for D (5 bases). Trimming shortened V by 3 bases and J by 6 bases, and 8 bases separated the two germline ends. Germline lookup yields CDR1 SGHTA and CDR2 FQGNSA. The CDR3 is made up of 13 amino acids. CDR3 amino acids: CASSFQRAGELFF. The CDR3 DNA reads as TGTGCCAGCAGCTTTCAGAGGGCCGGGGAGCTGTTTTTT.

The chain recombines TRBV6-5 with TRBJ2-7; 10 nucleotides match TRBD2. Per germline, CDR1 MNHEY and CDR2 SVGAGI. V lost 5 bases to trimming and J lost 5 bases; unmatched junction nucleotides: 9. The CDR3 totals 15 residues. This CDR3 reads CASSARAGGNHEQYF. CDR3 DNA: TGTGCCAGCAGTGCTCGAGCGGGGGGGAACCACGAGCAGTACTTC.

The J gene is TRBJ2-5, the V gene TRBV6-1; D is perhaps TRBD2 (6 bases). The germline V and J ends were trimmed by 4 bases and 1 base, with 22 bases remaining between them. CDR1 is MNHNS, CDR2 SASEGT, per germline. This CDR3 spans 18 amino acids. This CDR3 is CASSASGTQPRGQETQYF. In nucleotides, the CDR3 is TGTGCCAGCAGTGCCTCCGGGACTCAACCACGGGGCCAAGAGACCCAGTACTTC.

This rearrangement joins TRBV9 to TRBJ2-1, with D perhaps matching TRBD1 (5 bases). V dropped 4 bases and J dropped 4 bases, with 12 bases sitting between them. The CDR3 sequence is 14 residues long. CDR1 is SGDLS, CDR2 YYNGEE, per germline. CDR3 DNA sequence: TGTGCCAGCAGCCCGCGTGGACAATACAATGAGCAGTTCTTC. Amino acid sequence: CASSPRGQYNEQFF. Variable domain in full (rest from reference TRBV9 and TRBJ2-1): DSGVTQTPKHLITATGQRVTLRCSPRSGDLSVYWYQQSLDQGLQFLIQYYNGEERAKGNILERFSAQQFPDLHSELNLSSLELGDSALYFCASSPRGQYNEQFFGPGTRLTVL.

As for this clone: An end of the junction differs from the germline gene, which may be a read error. The gene calls are TRBV7-7 and TRBJ2-5, with 8 nucleotides matching TRBD1. Germline V gene sequence: CDR1 SSHAT, CDR2 FNYEAQ (reference sequence). This CDR3 region has 15 residues. The CDR3 is CASSLGGDRGETQYF. Here the CDR3 DNA reads TGTGCTAGCAGCTTAGGCGGAGACAGGGGAGAGACCCAGTACTTC.

This chain connects TRBV30 to TRBJ2-5; TRBD2 matches 8 bases. The germline V gene has CDR1 GTSNPN and CDR2 SVGIG (reference sequence). The CDR3 runs 15 residues. V shed 3 bases, J shed 1 base, and the junction held 7 bases outside the gene matches. The DNA of the CDR3 is TGTGCCTGGAGCCCCGGCGGGGGGCGCCAAGAGACCCAGTACTTC. Translation gives CAWSPGGGRQETQYF.

The chain recombines TRBV6-5 with TRBJ1-5, with unresolved D. CDR1 is MNHEY, CDR2 SVGAGI, per germline. This CDR3 comprises 13 residues. V was shortened by 6 bases and J by 0 bases, with 6 bases between the two germline ends. The CDR3: CASRRYSNQPQHF. In DNA form, the CDR3 reads TGTGCCAGCAGGCGGTATAGCAATCAGCCCCAGCATTTT.

V usage is TRBV7-2 and J usage is TRBJ2-1, with a tentative D call TRBD2 (5 bases). Germline CDR1 SGHTA, CDR2 FQGNSA. With 3 bases removed from V and 5 bases from J, the gap between germline ends came to 14 bases. This CDR3 is 15 amino acids long. CDR3 amino acids: CASSFRTLPHNEQFF. The CDR3 nucleotides read TGTGCCAGCAGCTTTAGGACTCTCCCCCACAATGAGCAGTTCTTC.

The chain joins TRBV6-5 to TRBJ1-2; D is unclear. CDR1 and CDR2 (germline): MNHEY, SVGAGI. Trimming pared 6 bases from V and 4 bases from J, leaving 18 bases between. The CDR3 covers 15 residues. The chain's CDR3 is CASSLPIITTYGYTF. The CDR3 nucleotides read TGTGCCAGCAGCCTACCGATAATTACTACCTATGGCTACACCTTC.

With respect to this clone: At one end the junction does not follow the germline gene, possibly because of a read error. Distinct nucleotide sequences in the sample also encode this CDR3. The chain links TRBV9 to TRBJ1-1, with 8 nucleotides matching TRBD1. This CDR3 has 13 amino acids. Germline loops: CDR1 SGDLS, CDR2 YYNGEE. The CDR3 nucleotides read TGTGCCAGTAGCGCCCAGGGGGCGACTGAAGCTTTCTTT. Its translation: CASSAQGATEAFF.

The genes are TRBV19 and TRBJ1-2; TRBD1 matches at 10 bases. V gave up 4 bases and J gave up 4 bases; unmatched junction bases: 6. Germline V gene data show CDR1 as LNHDA and CDR2 as SQIVND (reference sequence). The CDR3 length is 15 residues. CDR3 residues: CASSTVRDRGYGYTF. The CDR3 DNA sequence: TGTGCCAGTAGTACCGTTCGGGACAGGGGCTATGGCTACACCTTC.

This clone is a singleton in its sample. The chain uses TRBV4-3 and TRBJ1-5; TRBD1 is a possible D gene (5 bases). Germline V gene sequence: CDR1 LGHNA, CDR2 YSLEER. The CDR3 sequence is 15 residues long. V was trimmed by 0 bases and J by 6 bases, leaving 12 bases between them. The chain's CDR3 is CASSQDGGKGQPQHF. The CDR3 DNA reads TGCGCCAGCAGCCAAGATGGGGGGAAGGGTCAGCCCCAGCATTTT.

The chain links TRBV27 to TRBJ2-1, with TRBD2 matching 13 bases. CDR1 and CDR2 from the germline V gene are MNHEY and SMNVEV (reference sequence). The CDR3 consists of 16 residues. The ends lost 4 bases at V and 7 bases at J; junction bases unmatched: 7. CDR3: CASSSPPGLAGNEQFF. CDR3 nucleotides: TGTGCCAGCAGTTCTCCCCCGGGACTAGCGGGAAATGAGCAGTTCTTC.

This clone was counted between two and nine times. The V gene is TRBV30, the J gene TRBJ1-1, with unresolved D. The CDR3 sequence is 12 residues long. The germline V and J ends were trimmed by 2 bases and 7 bases, with 11 bases remaining between them. Germline CDR1 and CDR2: GTSNPN and SVGIG (reference sequence). CDR3 nucleotides: TGTGCCTGGAGTACCACCGGGATTGAAGCTTTCTTT. Translated: CAWSTTGIEAFF.

The chain joins TRBV2 to TRBJ2-5; 8 positions agree with TRBD2. V lost 6 bases to trimming and J lost 4 bases; unmatched junction nucleotides: 7. Germline assignment: CDR1 SNHLY and CDR2 FYNNEI. The CDR3 has 14 residues. CDR3 sequence: CASSGGGRGETQYF. The CDR3 region has the DNA TGTGCCAGCAGCGGGGGGGGGAGGGGAGAGACCCAGTACTTC.

The chain links TRBV18 to TRBJ2-2, with D perhaps matching TRBD1 (6 bases). The germline V and J ends were trimmed by 4 bases and 2 bases, with 14 bases remaining between them. Germline-derived CDR1 and CDR2 are KGHSH and LQKENI. This CDR3 has 16 residues. This chain's CDR3 is CASSQTTGPNTGELFF. The CDR3, as DNA: TGTGCCAGCTCACAAACTACAGGGCCCAACACCGGGGAGCTGTTTTTT.

The rearrangement links TRBV7-2 to TRBJ2-7; the match to TRBD1 covers 8 bases. Germline CDR1 and CDR2: SGHTA and FQGNSA. This CDR3 spans 15 amino acids. J gave up 5 bases and V 5 bases, and 11 bases lay outside the gene matches. The CDR3 nucleotides read TGTGCCAGCAGCCCGAGGACAGGGAATCACAACGAGCAGTACTTC. This encodes CASSPRTGNHNEQYF. Combining the CDR3 with reference TRBV7-2 and TRBJ2-7 gives the whole variable domain GAGVSQSPSNKVTEKGKDVELRCDPISGHTALYWYRQSLGQGLEFLIYFQGNSAPDKSGLPSDRFSAERTGGSVSTLTIQRTQQEDSAVYLCASSPRTGNHNEQYFGPGTRLTVT.